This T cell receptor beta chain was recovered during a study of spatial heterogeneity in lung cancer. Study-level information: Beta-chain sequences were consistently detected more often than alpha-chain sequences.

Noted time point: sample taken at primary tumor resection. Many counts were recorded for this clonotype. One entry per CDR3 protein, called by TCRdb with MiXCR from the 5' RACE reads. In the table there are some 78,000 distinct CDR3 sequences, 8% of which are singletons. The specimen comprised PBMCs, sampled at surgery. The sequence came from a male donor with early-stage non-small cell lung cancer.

CDR3 residues: CSVLDGLSGNTIYF. The CDR3, as DNA: TGCAGCGTTTTAGACGGACTCTCTGGAAACACCATATATTTT. The rearrangement links TRBV29-1 to TRBJ1-3, with D unresolved. The V gene lost 5 bases and the J gene lost 0 bases, with 11 bases spanning the gap. The germline V gene has CDR1 SQVTM and CDR2 ANQGSEA. CDR3 size: 14 residues.